This TCR beta chain was identified during a study of cytomegalovirus exposure and HLA in healthy donors. On the study more broadly: There were about 85 million unique TCRs (from HLA-typed donors) in an early data release. When 398 donors were genotyped, roughly 82% of them were found to fall in the Caucasian-associated ancestry cluster.

J lost 7 bases, V lost 5 bases, and 14 bases had no gene match. Germline assignment: CDR1 MNHEY and CDR2 SMNVEV (reference sequence). CDR3 length: 16 residues. The primer mix had 60 Vbeta and 13 Jbeta primers. Method: immunoSEQ multiplex PCR; TCRdb's copy keeps in-frame clones and lacks some. The listing records 150,000 to 200,000 clones. The origin of this receptor is an older woman in good health and CMV-seronegative. The sample comprised PBMCs. This chain uses TRBV27 with TRBJ2-7; 10 nucleotides match TRBD1. In nucleotides, the CDR3 is TGTGCCAGCAGTCGTTGGGCGACAGGGGGCGCCGGGGAGCAGTACTTC. Amino acid sequence: CASSRWATGGAGEQYF.